This entry describes one TCR beta chain. Its antigen is currently unknown. This entry is derived from a study of cytomegalovirus exposure and HLA in healthy donors. Germline CDR1 SGHTA, CDR2 FQGNSA. The CDR3 contains 13 residues. Trimming pared 6 bases from V and 5 bases from J, leaving 10 bases between. In the PCR, 60 Vbeta and 13 Jbeta primers were used. In the original workflow: A follow-up analysis tallied 70 million to 80 million unique TCR beta chains, roughly 11 million shared. Here immunoSEQ multiplex PCR was the method, and the copy in TCRdb shows in-frame clones only, minus some. V and J calls plus clone size are reproduced from that table; the DNA served to infer D and trimming. The table lists around 190,000 clones, under 9.5% of them singletons. Study-level results: A later look showed TCR association rates differing by HLA locus, highest for DRB1 and lowest for HLA-C. The majority of TCR sequences were rare, yet some public TCRs appeared in many donors.

Each donor was nominally healthy when sampled (though unrecorded immune exposures were likely). This sequence originates from a woman aged 25 to 45 in good health and CMV-seropositive. This sequence joins TRBV7-2 and TRBJ1-4; no clear D. The sequenced material came from PBMCs. The CDR3 bases are TGTGCCAGCAGGCTCTATAGAAATGAAAAACTGTTTTTT. Protein sequence: CASRLYRNEKLFF.